Shown below are 20 T cell receptor beta chains from a single sample sequenced in a study of blood T cell repertoires in COVID-19 (dated by TCRdb to the early 2020s). The library was obtained by the immunoSEQ multiplex PCR assay. TCRdb limited this immuneACCESS table to in-frame rearrangements with V and J called. A share of clones is missing; checked studies link under half to unresolved V genes, and the rest is unexplained. The sample yields around 82,000 clones; roughly 85% were counted once. The top ten clonotypes cover 9.6% of the sample. Sequences were obtained from peripheral blood. All receptors derive from a man aged 50 to 60 with COVID-19, enrolled during active disease.

The gene calls are TRBV6-5 and TRBJ2-2, with a tentative D call TRBD2 (6 bases). This CDR3 is built from 13 residues. V was cut by 8 bases and J by 7 bases, with 14 bases left in between. CDR1 is MNHEY, CDR2 SVGAGI, per germline. CDR3 in DNA: TGTGCCAGCTCTGGCAGGGAGGTCGGGGAGCTGTTTTTT. Amino acid sequence: CASSGREVGELFF.

The chain employs TRBV19 and TRBJ1-1; D is unresolved. The CDR3 extends over 14 amino acids. V shed 5 bases and J shed 0 bases, with 10 bases lying between them. The germline CDR1 and CDR2 sequences are LNHDA and SQIVND (reference sequence). As DNA, the CDR3 is TGTGCCAGTAGTCGGCAGGCCTTGAACACTGAAGCTTTCTTT. The encoded protein is CASSRQALNTEAFF.

The chain employs TRBV5-1 and TRBJ2-1; 11 bases map to TRBD2. The ends lost 5 bases at V and 8 bases at J; junction bases unmatched: 9. Germline CDR1 reads SGHRS; CDR2 reads YFSETQ. The CDR3 loop spans 15 amino acids. The CDR3 coding sequence is TGCGCCAGCAGTTCTCTAGCGGGAGGATCCCATGAGCAGTTCTTC. Translating gives CASSSLAGGSHEQFF.

V usage is TRBV7-3 and J usage is TRBJ2-3; D is perhaps TRBD1 (6 bases). V was clipped by 5 bases and J by 2 bases, with 14 bases between them. Germline V lookup: CDR1 SGHTA, CDR2 FQGTGA. The CDR3 has 15 residues. CDR3 sequence reads: CASSEGQTNTDTQYF. In DNA, the CDR3 is TGTGCCAGCAGCGAAGGACAGACAAACACAGATACGCAGTATTTT.

The chain is built from TRBV18 and TRBJ2-5, with D possibly being TRBD2 (6 bases). CDR3 size: 15 residues. Trimming stripped 3 bases from V and 5 bases from J, with 16 bases between. CDR1 is KGHSH and CDR2 is LQKENI in the germline V gene. The CDR3 spells CASSPRGAEMETQYF. The CDR3 nucleotides are TGTGCCAGCTCACCTCGCGGGGCAGAGATGGAGACCCAGTACTTC.

The chain links TRBV18 to TRBJ2-7, with 11 bases matching TRBD2. V was pared by 1 base and J by 7 bases, with 6 bases of the junction left unmatched. The CDR3 length is 15 residues. The germline CDR1 and CDR2 sequences are KGHSH and LQKENI. CDR3 sequence: CASSPRELAGGEQYF. CDR3 in DNA: TGTGCCAGCTCACCACGGGAGCTAGCGGGAGGTGAGCAGTACTTC.

This clone came up a few times. The CDR3 loop is CASSHGQGREKLFF. DNA for the CDR3: TGTGCCAGCAGTCACGGACAGGGGCGGGAAAAACTGTTTTTT. The rearrangement uses TRBV27 and TRBJ1-4; 9 nucleotides align to TRBD1. Germline lookup yields CDR1 MNHEY and CDR2 SMNVEV (reference sequence). This CDR3 has 14 amino acids. Unmatched junction bases numbered 6, after V lost 5 bases and J lost 8 bases.

The rearrangement uses TRBV29-1 and TRBJ2-5; 7 bases align to TRBD2. V dropped 5 bases and J dropped 5; count of bases not matched to a gene: 5. The CDR3 covers 12 residues. CDR1 is SQVTM, CDR2 ANQGSEA, per germline. The CDR3 DNA sequence: TGCAGCGTTCGTCGGGGAGGGGAGACCCAGTACTTC. Protein product: CSVRRGGETQYF.

V is TRBV5-1 and J is TRBJ2-3, with TRBD2 matching over 16 bases. V shed 3 bases, J shed 2 bases, and the junction held 6 bases outside the gene matches. This CDR3 comprises 18 residues. Germline assignment: CDR1 SGHRS and CDR2 YFSETQ. The CDR3 region has the DNA TGCGCCAGCAGCTCGGGACTAGCGGGAGGGACTTACACAGATACGCAGTATTTT. Translated: CASSSGLAGGTYTDTQYF.

This chain uses TRBV30 with TRBJ1-5; D not resolved. The CDR3 covers 12 residues. The germline V and J ends were trimmed by 3 bases and 2 bases, with 5 bases remaining between them. Germline V gene lookup returns CDR1 GTSNPN and CDR2 SVGIG (reference sequence). The CDR3 spells CAWRRGNQPQHF. CDR3 sequence (DNA): TGTGCCTGGAGGAGGGGCAATCAGCCCCAGCATTTT.

The V and J genes are TRBV30 and TRBJ1-2, with D uncertain. This CDR3 spans 12 amino acids. V dropped 0 bases and J dropped 8 bases, with 10 bases sitting between them. CDR1 is GTSNPN, CDR2 SVGIG, per germline (reference sequence). The CDR3 sequence is CAWSVLQVGYTF. In DNA, the CDR3 is TGTGCCTGGAGTGTTCTTCAGGTCGGCTACACCTTC.

The rearrangement joins TRBV9 to TRBJ2-1; the match to TRBD2 covers 10 bases. Germline V CDR1 and CDR2: SGDLS, YYNGEE. The V gene end was trimmed by 3 bases and the J gene end by 4 bases; junction bases not matched to a gene: 7. The CDR3 consists of 16 residues. CDR3 amino acids: CASSARLAGLYNEQFF. The CDR3 DNA is TGTGCCAGCAGCGCTCGACTAGCGGGCTTATACAATGAGCAGTTCTTC.

The sample holds one count of this clone. This chain connects TRBV7-3 to TRBJ2-1; D is uncertain. Trimming left V 1 base short and J 6 bases short, with 7 bases between. CDR3 size: 13 residues. CDR1 is SGHTA and CDR2 is FQGTGA in the germline V gene. CDR3 DNA sequence: TGTGCCAGCAGCTTAAACATCTTCAATGAGCAGTTCTTC. It yields the protein CASSLNIFNEQFF.

CDR3 residues: CASSPWAGGFYEQYF. The CDR3 DNA reads as TGTGCCAGCAGCCCCTGGGCAGGGGGCTTCTACGAGCAGTACTTC. The genes are TRBV28 and TRBJ2-7; 8 nucleotides agree with TRBD1. The CDR3 extends over 15 amino acids. The germline CDR1 and CDR2 sequences are MDHEN and SYDVKM. The junction had 10 bases not matched to a gene; V was cut back by 6 bases and J by 3 bases.

V gene TRBV6-4 combines with J gene TRBJ2-3; D gene unclear. The CDR3 totals 13 residues. Trimming pared 3 bases from V and 2 bases from J, leaving 6 bases between. The germline CDR1 and CDR2 sequences are MRHNA and SNTAGT. The CDR3 sequence: CASSEGDTDTQYF. The DNA of the CDR3 is TGTGCCAGCAGTGAGGGCGACACAGATACGCAGTATTTT.

The chain uses TRBV11-2 and TRBJ1-1; D is unresolved. This CDR3 has 13 residues. Germline values: CDR1 SGHAT, CDR2 FQNNGV. Trimming left V 5 bases short and J 6 bases short, with 13 bases between. CDR3 sequence reads: CASSQYSGAEAFF. CDR3 nucleotide sequence: TGTGCCAGCAGCCAATACAGCGGGGCTGAAGCTTTCTTT.

The chain uses TRBV5-4 and TRBJ2-1; D is uncertain. Germline lookup yields CDR1 SGHNT and CDR2 YYREEE (reference sequence). The V and J ends lost 2 bases and 5 bases respectively, with 14 bases between them. CDR3 length equals 15 residues. In nucleotides, the CDR3 is TGTGCCAGCAGCTTTTCGATCGCGGTTAACAATGAGCAGTTCTTC. Its translation is CASSFSIAVNNEQFF.

This chain connects TRBV4-1 to TRBJ1-6, with a weak D call TRBD1 (6 bases). The V end was cut by 3 bases, the J end by 5 bases, with 11 bases between. This CDR3 contains 15 residues. In germline, CDR1 is MGHRA, CDR2 YSYEKL. The CDR3, as DNA: TGCGCCAGCAGCCAGACATGGACAGATAATTCACCCCTCCACTTT. It translates to CASSQTWTDNSPLHF.

The sample holds one count of this clone. The chain employs TRBV19 and TRBJ2-1; 7 nucleotides line up with TRBD2. With V trimmed by 5 bases and J by 5 bases, 12 bases remained unmatched. The CDR3 contains 16 residues. Germline assignment: CDR1 LNHDA and CDR2 SQIVND (reference sequence). The CDR3 here is CASSLRLAGANNEQFF. In DNA, the CDR3 is TGTGCCAGTAGTCTAAGACTAGCCGGAGCCAACAATGAGCAGTTCTTC.

The genes are TRBV18 and TRBJ1-1; 12 nucleotides align to TRBD1. Trimming removed 4 bases from V and 1 base from J; junction bases left unmatched: 7. Germline V CDR1 and CDR2: KGHSH, LQKENI. The CDR3 extends over 17 amino acids. The CDR3 reads CASSLRRDRGQNTEAFF. The DNA of the CDR3 is TGTGCCAGCTCACTCCGCCGGGACAGGGGGCAGAACACTGAAGCTTTCTTT. The whole variable domain, filled in from reference TRBV18 and TRBJ1-1, reads NAGVMQNPRHLVRRRGQEARLRCSPMKGHSHVYWYRQLPEEGLKFMVYLQKENIIDESGMPKERFSAEFPKEGPSILRIQQVVRGDSAAYFCASSLRRDRGQNTEAFFGQGTRLTVV.